This entry describes one TCR beta chain. Its antigen is still unknown. TCRdb's table, derived via immunoSEQ multiplex PCR, lists solely in-frame clones and lacks some. The sample records 50,000 to 60,000 clones, roughly 86% being singletons. The record originates from a study of OX40 agonist ivuxolimab in advanced cancers. Study-level background: Patients undergoing dose escalation presented with hepatocellular carcinoma, melanoma, renal cell or head and neck cancer. Patients were 82.7% male with ages about 20 to 79, mean 60. General observations from the study: The study found that CD8+ T cells averaged more expanded clones than CD4+.

Material: CD4+ or CD8+ T cells sorted from blood, obtained in a trial of the OX40 agonist ivuxolimab. This TCR was sampled from an adult with an advanced solid tumor such as melanoma, head and neck, liver or kidney cancer.

As DNA, the CDR3 is TGTGCCAGCAGTTACGGGCCGACCGGGACCCAGCATTTT. Translating it yields CASSYGPTGTQHF. This chain connects TRBV25-1 to TRBJ1-5; no firm D call. CDR3 length equals 13 residues. Germline V CDR1 and CDR2: MGHDK, SYGVNS. V shed 5 bases and J shed 11 bases, with 16 bases lying between them.